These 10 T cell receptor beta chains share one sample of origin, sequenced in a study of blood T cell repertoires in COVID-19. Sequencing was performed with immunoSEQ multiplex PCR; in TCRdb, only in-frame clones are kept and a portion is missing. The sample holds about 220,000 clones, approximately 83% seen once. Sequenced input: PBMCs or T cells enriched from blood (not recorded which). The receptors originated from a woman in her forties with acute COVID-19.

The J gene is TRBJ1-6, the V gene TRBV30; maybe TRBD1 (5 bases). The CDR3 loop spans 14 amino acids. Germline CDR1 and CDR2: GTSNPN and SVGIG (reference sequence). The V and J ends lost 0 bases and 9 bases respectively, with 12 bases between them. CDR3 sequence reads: CAWSVGRVRSPLHF. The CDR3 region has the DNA TGTGCCTGGAGTGTCGGCAGGGTGCGTTCACCCCTCCACTTT.

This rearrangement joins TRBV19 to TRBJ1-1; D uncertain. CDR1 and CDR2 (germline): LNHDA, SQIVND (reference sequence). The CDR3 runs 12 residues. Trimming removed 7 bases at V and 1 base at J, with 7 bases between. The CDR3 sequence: CASKRGNTEAFF. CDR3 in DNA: TGTGCCAGTAAACGAGGGAACACTGAAGCTTTCTTT.

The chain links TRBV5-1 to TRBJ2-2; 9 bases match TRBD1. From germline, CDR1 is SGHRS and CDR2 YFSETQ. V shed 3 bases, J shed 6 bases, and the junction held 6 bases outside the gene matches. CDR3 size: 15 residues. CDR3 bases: TGCGCCAGCAGCTACGGCACAGGGGGCTCCGGGGAGCTGTTTTTT. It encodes CASSYGTGGSGELFF.

The CDR3 DNA reads TGTGCCAGCAGCTTGCGGGGGGCGTACGCGGCCCAGTACTTC. Protein product: CASSLRGAYAAQYF. The V and J genes are TRBV11-2 and TRBJ2-5; 8 nucleotides align to TRBD2. The CDR3 runs to 14 residues. Germline V gene data show CDR1 as SGHAT and CDR2 as FQNNGV. Trimming at V came to 3 bases and at J to 9 bases, leaving 9 bases not matched to a gene.

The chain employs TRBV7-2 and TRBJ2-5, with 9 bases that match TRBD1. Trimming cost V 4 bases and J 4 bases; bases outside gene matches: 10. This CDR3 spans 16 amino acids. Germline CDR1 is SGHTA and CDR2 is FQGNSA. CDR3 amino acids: CASSSGQGRFGETQYF. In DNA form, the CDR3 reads TGTGCCAGCAGCTCCGGACAGGGGCGGTTTGGAGAGACCCAGTACTTC.

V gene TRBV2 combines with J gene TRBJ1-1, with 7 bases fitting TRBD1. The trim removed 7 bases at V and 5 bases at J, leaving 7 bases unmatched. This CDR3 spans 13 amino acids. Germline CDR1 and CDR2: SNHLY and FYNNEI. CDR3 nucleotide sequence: TGTGCCAGCACCAGGGACAGTCGAACTGAAGCTTTCTTT. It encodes CASTRDSRTEAFF.

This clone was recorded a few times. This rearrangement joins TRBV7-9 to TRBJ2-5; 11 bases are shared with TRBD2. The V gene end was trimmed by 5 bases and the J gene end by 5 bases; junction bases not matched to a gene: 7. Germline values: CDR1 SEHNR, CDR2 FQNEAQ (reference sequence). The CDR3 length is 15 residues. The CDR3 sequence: CASSQLAGGGETQYF. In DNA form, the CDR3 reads TGTGCCAGCAGCCAGCTAGCGGGAGGTGGTGAGACCCAGTACTTC.

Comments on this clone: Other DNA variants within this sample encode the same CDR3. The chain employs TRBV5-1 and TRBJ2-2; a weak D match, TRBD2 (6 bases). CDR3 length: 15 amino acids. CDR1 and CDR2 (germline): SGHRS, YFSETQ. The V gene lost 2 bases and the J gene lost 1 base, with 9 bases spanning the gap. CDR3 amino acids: CASSLTGGNTGELFF. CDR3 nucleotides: TGCGCCAGCAGCTTAACCGGGGGGAACACCGGGGAGCTGTTTTTT.

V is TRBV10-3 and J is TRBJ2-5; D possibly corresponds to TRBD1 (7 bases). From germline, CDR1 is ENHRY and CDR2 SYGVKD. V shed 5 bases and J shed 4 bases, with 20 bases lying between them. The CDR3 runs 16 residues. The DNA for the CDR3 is TGTGCCATCAGTCCCCGTTCAGGGGGGCGGGCAGAGACCCAGTACTTC. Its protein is CAISPRSGGRAETQYF.

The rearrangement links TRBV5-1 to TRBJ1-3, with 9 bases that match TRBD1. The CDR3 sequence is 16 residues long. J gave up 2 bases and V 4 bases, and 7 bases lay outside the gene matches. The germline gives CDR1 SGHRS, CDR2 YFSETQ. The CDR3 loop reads CASSAVGTGPGNTIYF. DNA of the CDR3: TGCGCCAGCAGCGCGGTCGGGACAGGGCCTGGAAACACCATATATTTT.